This is a list of T cell receptor beta chains from one sample in a study of blood T cell repertoires in COVID-19. Sequenced by immunoSEQ multiplex PCR; TCRdb stores in-frame clones only, minus some. The sample shows under 300,000 clones, approximately 84% of them seen only once. The sequenced sample was peripheral blood. The source is a human donor with COVID-19, enrolled during active disease. The donor label of this sample is uncertain. The CDR3 runs from the conserved cysteine through the conserved F or W. Clone size is not always given. Where it is, it says once, few, many or a class for expanded clones.

clone size,J gene,V gene,CDR3 protein
-,TRBJ1-6,TRBV3-1/TRBV3-2,CASSHGQGAGNSPLHF
-,TRBJ2-2,TRBV7-3,CASSVTPSGRVGELFF
once,TRBJ2-5,TRBV5-1,CASSTLAGVGETQYF
-,TRBJ2-7,TRBV28,CASSPPLAGGVYEQYF
-,TRBJ2-7,TRBV28,CASSPNMPPPEDEQYF
-,TRBJ2-1,TRBV7-2,CASSPGLAGGYLRNEQFF
-,TRBJ2-7,TRBV7-3,CASSLTSPVENEQYF
-,TRBJ2-2,TRBV11-2,CASSPGSSGELFF
-,TRBJ2-1,TRBV21-1,CASSKTPGTSLYNEQFF
-,TRBJ2-7,TRBV5-1,CASSFPSSYEQYF
-,TRBJ1-3,TRBV19,CASETGQGGNTIYF
-,TRBJ2-1,TRBV7-8,CASSPHGGIAGVWNEQFF
-,TRBJ2-1,TRBV11-3,CASSKRAGGPGNEQFF
-,TRBJ2-5,TRBV5-4,CASSSRPIQGRETQYF
-,TRBJ1-1,TRBV6-2/TRBV6-3,CASSYRQGSINTEAFF
many,TRBJ2-1,TRBV7-9,CASSLGVTGRNEQFF
-,TRBJ2-5,TRBV30,CAWSRTSNYQETQYF
-,TRBJ2-5,TRBV3-1/TRBV3-2,CASSQDLQGAETQYF
-,TRBJ2-7,TRBV5-4,CASSRGPSNTPFYEQYF
few,TRBJ1-2,TRBV7-9,CASSRDTPFKSYTF
few,TRBJ2-2,TRBV5-1,CASSLDGQGGTGELFF
once,TRBJ2-1,TRBV7-2,CASSLASGTHEQFF
once,TRBJ1-5,TRBV11-2,CASSSADRGGNQPQHF
once,TRBJ2-7,TRBV7-3,CASSLTGTGPYEQYF
-,TRBJ2-1,TRBV5-1,CASSLGPSGPSYNEQFF
-,TRBJ1-1,TRBV7-2,CASSLEGVEVTEAFF
-,TRBJ1-1,TRBV28,CASSSGGAPRLAFF
-,TRBJ2-7,TRBV19,CASRVIHYLAGGEQYF
-,TRBJ1-2,TRBV19,CASSPTQASYGYTF
-,TRBJ2-7,TRBV28,CASSFPGQVAVSPYYEQYF
-,TRBJ1-2,TRBV21-1,CAILDKPGGRVGYTF
-,TRBJ1-1,TRBV4-2,CASSRRGRNLNTEAFF
once,TRBJ1-2,TRBV5-6,CASSLASAGGLINYGYTF
once,TRBJ2-7,TRBV5-4,CASSWRTDSYEQYF
-,TRBJ1-2,TRBV3-1/TRBV3-2,CASSLHEDSTYGYTF
-,TRBJ2-7,TRBV12-5,CASGLVTSGSLGEQYF
-,TRBJ1-1,TRBV19,CASSIDISTGWSTFF
-,TRBJ2-1,TRBV6-1,CASSEVGTSGRRVQFF
-,TRBJ1-2,TRBV6-2/TRBV6-3,CASSRGAGYTF
once,TRBJ2-1,TRBV7-3,CASSFQGGGYNEQFF
few,TRBJ1-3,TRBV9,CASSPSGRPGNTIYF
-,TRBJ2-5,TRBV11-2,CASSPRRLAGQETQYF
-,TRBJ1-2,TRBV20-1,CSASVTPGGYTF
-,TRBJ1-5,TRBV19,CASSQQVEGHQPQHF
-,TRBJ1-5,TRBV18,CASRAGTGDDQPQHF
-,TRBJ1-2,TRBV5-1,CASSLGDRGHGYTF
-,TRBJ1-3,TRBV28,CASCVTGSGNTIYF
-,TRBJ2-4,TRBV12-2,CASRPTGGAKNIQYF
-,TRBJ1-2,TRBV28,CASSFGSREAYGYTF